This T cell receptor (beta chain) was documented in a study of shared clonotypes between healthy human individuals (TCRdb year 2020). General notes on the study: The cohort comprised two women and a few men aged 18 to 49 years. For each donor, CD4 naive and CD4 memory were each given three plates, CD8 naive was given two plates, and CD8 memory was given one plate. Each donor's leukapheresis produced roughly between roughly 0.85 and 9 billion PBMCs. Blood TCR repertoires of about five healthy adults were deeply sequenced to estimate repertoire size and the extent of clonotype sharing between individuals. Different laboratories and diverse techniques were used to prepare libraries and sequence TCR repertoires, to increase sequencing depth and limit assay-specific biases. Summary of the overall study and its limitations: Based on pairwise subsampling, the degree of clonotype sharing among donors was expected to be affected by sequencing depth. Even with the large sequencing depth, rarefaction of the sorted-subset datasets indicated that sequencing was incomplete. Clonotypes shared by all four sorted-subset donors showed higher generation probabilities than non-shared clonotypes. Sharing across several donors was observed for around 4.8% of naive CD4, over 3% of naive CD8, about 2.3% of memory CD4, and approximately 0.41% of memory CD8 clonotypes. The small number of donors limited the genetic and exposure-history diversity represented. Sampling was limited to blood, and TCR repertoires in tissue likely differ from TCR repertoires in blood. Naive subsets generally had larger estimated clonotype richness than memory subsets did.

As concerns this clone: The specificity of this receptor is unknown. Base quality data are lacking; no much larger clone is found one base away.

TCR CDR3 regions were amplified from genomic DNA by multiplex PCR using the deep immunoSEQ assay. Extracted genomic DNA from each cell subset was distributed evenly across all wells of several immunoSEQ 96-well plates, and each plate was treated as a replicate. For sorted subsets, approximately 200 ng of genomic DNA, equivalent to some 30,000 T cell genomes, went into each replicate PCR. The purified libraries were quantified using a Qubit 3.0 fluorometer, sized with a Bioanalyzer 2100, and then quantified again using the KAPA Library Quantification kit. Every immunoSEQ 96-well plate was sequenced on a dedicated single-read 150-cycle Illumina NextSeq 550 flow cell. The study's own analysis went as follows. Because the immunoSEQ output held only junctional sequences and lacked quality scores, the filtering could not match the filtering applied to full-length reads. Sequences were annotated with PyIR, a Python wrapper for IgBLAST v1.9, using IMGT germline references to assign V/J genes and CDR3. Any read was removed if the V/J assignment was weak (E-value above 1e-6), the CDR3 was missing, or the read contained stop codons, out-of-frame junctions, or ambiguous translated residues. V3J clonotypes were defined as sequences sharing the same inferred V gene, J gene, and CDR3 amino acid sequence. Percentage overlap between repertoires was calculated by dividing the number of shared unique clonotypes by the size of the smaller repertoire. Three approaches were used to assess repertoire richness: RTK rarefaction, the Chao1 estimator, and Recon v2.1 estimates of unobserved clonotypes. Generation probabilities for all TCRbeta clonotypes obtained by the gDNA method from a few donors were computed using OLGA. Drawn from immuneACCESS, this table holds only the in-frame rearrangements with V and J called that TCRdb kept. Clones are partly lost; checked studies trace under half to an unresolved V gene and leave the rest unexplained. That table furnishes V, J and clone size, whereas the DNA furnished D and trimming. In this sample the table shows fewer than 2.5 million clones, approximately 94% of which occur a single time. The ten largest make up about 0.38% of the sample.

In the germline V gene, CDR1 corresponds to MGHDK and CDR2 to SYGVNS. Trimming accounts for 3 bases at V and 8 bases at J, while the number of junction bases matched to no gene is 12. The cysteine opens and the phenylalanine closes a CDR3 of 16 amino acids. Only CDR3 DNA is held: 48 bases, read in frame from base 1. The donors were healthy, HIV-negative adults with no recently reported acute infections or vaccinations. Every donor was a Caucasian adult residing in Nashville, Tennessee, USA. Magnetic negative selection was used to enrich CD4+ T cells, after which naive cells were positively selected on CD45RA and the negative fraction became the memory subset. Blood was obtained by leukapheresis, after which PBMCs were separated by Ficoll-Histopaque density gradient centrifugation and cryopreserved in liquid nitrogen vapor phase. Purity and quantity of every magnetically sorted T cell population were checked by analytical flow cytometry. Each sorted fraction had its genomic DNA isolated and then quantified by UV absorbance on a Nanodrop 2000c.

The clonotype was recovered from a man between 18 and 29 years old in good health. Some clones in this sample may be carry-over from other donors' samples. Recombination linked TRBV25-1 to TRBJ2-1; the central 8 bases match TRBD2. Sequencing input: naive CD4+ T cells from PBMCs. Per the publication, the cell subset or site label means: CD45RA+ positively selected. The encoded CDR3 is CASSETSAGVGDEQFF. The DNA sequence follows: TGTGCCAGCAGTGAGACCTCAGCGGGAGTAGGAGATGAGCAGTTCTTC. With the rest looked up from the reference TRBV25-1 and TRBJ2-1 genes rather than sequenced, the full variable domain is EADIYQTPRYLVIGTGKKITLECSQTMGHDKMYWYQQDPGMELHLIHYSYGVNSTEKGDLSSESTVSRIRTEHFPLTLESARPSHTSQYLCASSETSAGVGDEQFFGPGTRLTVL.